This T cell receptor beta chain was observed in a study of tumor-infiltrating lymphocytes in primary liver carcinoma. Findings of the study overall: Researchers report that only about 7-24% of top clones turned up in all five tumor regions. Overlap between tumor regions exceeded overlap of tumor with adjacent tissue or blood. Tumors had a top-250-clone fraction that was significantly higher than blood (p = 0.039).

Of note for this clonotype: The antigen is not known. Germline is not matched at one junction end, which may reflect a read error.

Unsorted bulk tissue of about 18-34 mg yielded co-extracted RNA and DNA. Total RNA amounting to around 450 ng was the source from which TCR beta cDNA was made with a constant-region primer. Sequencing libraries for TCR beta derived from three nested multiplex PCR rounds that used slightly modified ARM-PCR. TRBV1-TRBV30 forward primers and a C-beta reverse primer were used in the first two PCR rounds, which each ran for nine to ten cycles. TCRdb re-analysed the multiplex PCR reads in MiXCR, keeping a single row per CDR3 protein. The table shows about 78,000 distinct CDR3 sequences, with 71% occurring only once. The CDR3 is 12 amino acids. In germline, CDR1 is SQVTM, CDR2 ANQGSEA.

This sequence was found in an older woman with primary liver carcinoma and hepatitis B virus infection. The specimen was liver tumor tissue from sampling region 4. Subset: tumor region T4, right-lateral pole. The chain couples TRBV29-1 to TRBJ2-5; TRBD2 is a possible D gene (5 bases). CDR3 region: CNVGGPGETQYF. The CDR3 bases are TGCAACGTTGGAGGACCGGGGGAGACCCAGTACTTC.